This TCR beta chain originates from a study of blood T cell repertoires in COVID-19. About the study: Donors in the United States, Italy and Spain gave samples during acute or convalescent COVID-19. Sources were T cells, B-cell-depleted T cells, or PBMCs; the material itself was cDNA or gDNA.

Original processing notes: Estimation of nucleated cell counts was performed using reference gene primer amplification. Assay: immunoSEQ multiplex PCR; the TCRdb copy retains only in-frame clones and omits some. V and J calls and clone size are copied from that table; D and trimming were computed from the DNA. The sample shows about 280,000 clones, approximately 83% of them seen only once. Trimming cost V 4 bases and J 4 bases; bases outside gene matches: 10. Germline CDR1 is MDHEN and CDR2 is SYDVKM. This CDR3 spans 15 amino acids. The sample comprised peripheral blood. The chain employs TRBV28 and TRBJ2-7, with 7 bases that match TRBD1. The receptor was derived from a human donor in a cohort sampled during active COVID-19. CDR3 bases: TGTGCCAGCAGTTCTCTGGGACAGTATCAGTACGAGCAGTACTTC. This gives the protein CASSSLGQYQYEQYF.